This TCR beta chain is drawn from a study of healthy donors' naive CD4 and CD8 T cells. As regards this clonotype: Its antigen is not known.

Study-level results: CDR3 charge plus V and J genes appeared to account for approximately 14% of CD4/CD8 variance. Possible naive T cell homeostatic proliferation bias remained unaddressed. Positive CDR3 charge linked to CD4+ cells, negative to CD8+ cells.

A linear amplification protocol produced the TCR libraries from 450 to 500 ng of total RNA. TCRdb independently ran MiXCR on the reads; one entry per CDR3 protein. Of about 180,000 distinct CDR3 sequences listed, around 70% are singletons. The sample consisted of naive CD4+ and CD8+ T cells sorted from blood, pooled from several donors. This TCR was recovered from a pool of human donors in good health; the sample pools cells from several healthy donors.

The DNA of the CDR3 is TGTGCCAGTAGTACCGGGACAGGGTACGATGGCTACACCTTC. Translation gives CASSTGTGYDGYTF. The V gene is TRBV19, the J gene TRBJ1-2, with 9 positions matching TRBD1. Per the germline V gene, CDR1 is LNHDA and CDR2 is SQIVND (reference sequence). This CDR3 contains 14 residues. With 4 bases clipped from V and 6 bases from J, the junction kept 6 bases outside the gene matches.